What follows are 19 T cell receptor beta chains derived from one specimen sequenced in a study of blood T cell repertoires in COVID-19 (TCRdb year 2020). Libraries were built with the immunoSEQ multiplex PCR assay. In its TCRdb copy, this immuneACCESS table keeps in-frame sequences only and misses some clones. Where compared with another copy, unresolved V genes explain less than half of these, and the others have no known cause. The sample table holds some 240,000 clones, of which 89% were seen once. The leading ten clones occupy about 4.5% of the sample. The sample comprised peripheral blood. The receptors here all came from a woman aged 40 to 50 who had recovered from COVID-19.

V gene TRBV7-8 combines with J gene TRBJ1-4, with D possibly matching TRBD1 (5 bases). The V end was cut by 3 bases, the J end by 4 bases, with 9 bases between. This CDR3 is built from 14 residues. Germline V gene data show CDR1 as SGHVS and CDR2 as FQNEAQ. The chain's CDR3 is CASSFRGLNEKLFF. Written as DNA, the CDR3 is TGTGCCAGCAGCTTCCGGGGACTTAATGAAAAACTGTTTTTT.

The chain recombines TRBV20-1 with TRBJ2-1; D is undetermined. The ends were cut back, 5 bases at V and 5 bases at J, with 4 bases in the middle. CDR1 and CDR2 (germline): DFQATT, SNEGSKA (reference sequence). The CDR3 loop spans 10 amino acids. The CDR3 region has the DNA TGCAGTGCTTCAAACAATGAGCAGTTCTTC. Amino acids: CSASNNEQFF.

The V and J genes are TRBV28 and TRBJ1-6, with unresolved D. V lost 2 bases to trimming and J lost 4 bases, with 15 bases between them. Germline CDR1 and CDR2: MDHEN and SYDVKM. The CDR3 extends over 17 amino acids. CDR3 protein: CASSLPGLVIYNSPLHF. The DNA for the CDR3 is TGTGCCAGCAGTTTACCGGGTCTCGTGATATATAATTCACCCCTCCACTTT.

There are many counts of this clone. The chain is built from TRBV14 and TRBJ2-1, with D possibly TRBD2 on 5 matching bases. CDR1 SGHDN and CDR2 FVKESK come from the germline V gene. CDR3 length: 14 amino acids. V was pared by 4 bases and J by 6 bases, with 13 bases between. CDR3 residues: CASSRGRKTNEQFF. CDR3 nucleotides: TGTGCCAGCAGCCGAGGGCGGAAAACCAATGAGCAGTTCTTC.

This chain connects TRBV5-1 to TRBJ1-2; tentatively, D is TRBD1 (6 bases). Trimming left V 3 bases short and J 6 bases short, with 9 bases between. This CDR3 contains 12 residues. The germline gives CDR1 SGHRS, CDR2 YFSETQ. CDR3 DNA: TGCGCCAGCAGCTCGACAGGAGATGGCTACACCTTC. This sequence encodes CASSSTGDGYTF.

This rearrangement joins TRBV7-7 to TRBJ2-5, with 8 bases matching TRBD2. This CDR3 contains 15 residues. The V and J ends lost 0 bases and 4 bases, in that order; junction bases with no gene match: 4. Germline V gene data show CDR1 as SSHAT and CDR2 as FNYEAQ (reference sequence). The CDR3 nucleotides read TGTGCCAGCAGCTTAGCGATCGGGGGGGCAGAGACCCAGTACTTC. Translated, it gives CASSLAIGGAETQYF.

The rearrangement links TRBV27 to TRBJ1-4; D is undetermined. The CDR3 contains 13 residues. Germline V gene lookup returns CDR1 MNHEY and CDR2 SMNVEV (reference sequence). Trimming took off 5 bases at V and 3 bases at J, with 7 bases between the two ends. CDR3 sequence reads: CASSQSPNEKLFF. CDR3 sequence (DNA): TGTGCCAGCAGTCAGTCCCCTAATGAAAAACTGTTTTTT.

V and J are TRBV27 and TRBJ1-6; no definite D call. Trimming took 5 bases from V and 3 from J, leaving 2 bases between them. Per germline, CDR1 MNHEY and CDR2 SMNVEV (reference sequence). The CDR3 sequence is 12 residues long. The CDR3 loop reads CASSLYNSPLHF. In nucleotides, the CDR3 is TGTGCCAGCAGTCTCTATAATTCACCCCTCCACTTT.

CDR3 sequence (DNA): TGTGCCAGCAGCCAAGAGGCATCGAACACTGAAGCTTTCTTT. Translating gives CASSQEASNTEAFF. The gene calls are TRBV4-2 and TRBJ1-1; D remains unclear. CDR3 length: 14 residues. Looked up from germline, CDR1 is LGHNA and CDR2 is YNFKEQ. Trimming took off 0 bases at V and 1 base at J, with 6 bases between the two ends.

The chain combines TRBV12-5 with TRBJ2-3, with TRBD2 identical over 14 bases. CDR1 is LGHNT, CDR2 FRNRAP, per germline. Losses at the gene ends were 2 bases for V and 2 bases for J; bases not matched to a gene: 15. The CDR3 is 21 residues long. CDR3 residues: CASGLKATGTSGSFFTDTQYF. For the CDR3, the DNA is TGTGCTAGTGGTTTGAAAGCGACCGGGACTAGCGGGAGTTTTTTCACAGATACGCAGTATTTT.

This chain links TRBV6-5 with TRBJ2-7, with 7 positions matching TRBD1. This CDR3 region has 11 residues. CDR1 is MNHEY and CDR2 is SVGAGI in the germline V gene. With 9 bases clipped from V and 3 bases from J, the junction kept 2 bases outside the gene matches. CDR3 in DNA: TGTGCCAGTCAGGGGGTCTACGAGCAGTACGTC. Translating gives CASQGVYEQYV.

This rearrangement joins TRBV6-2 or TRBV6-3 to TRBJ2-2; 10 positions match TRBD2. Germline V gene lookup returns CDR1 MNHEY and CDR2 SVGEGT. CDR3 length: 16 amino acids. V lost 2 bases to trimming and J lost 7 bases; unmatched junction nucleotides: 7. CDR3 nucleotide sequence: TGTGCCAGCAGTTACCGGCTAGCGGGAGCTGGCGGGGAGCTGTTTTTT. Amino acids: CASSYRLAGAGGELFF.

V gene TRBV4-3 combines with J gene TRBJ2-2; TRBD2 aligns across 10 bases. The ends lost 0 bases at V and 9 bases at J; junction bases unmatched: 10. CDR1 and CDR2 (germline): LGHNA, YSLEER. This CDR3 region has 17 residues. CDR3 region: CASSQDWSGRANRELFF. For the CDR3, the DNA is TGCGCCAGCAGCCAAGATTGGAGCGGGAGGGCCAACAGGGAGCTGTTTTTT.

The chain uses TRBV30 and TRBJ1-6, with D unclear. Trimming stripped 1 base from V and 14 bases from J, with 15 bases between. The CDR3 sequence is 13 residues long. CDR1 is GTSNPN, CDR2 SVGIG, per germline (reference sequence). The CDR3 loop reads CAWSAAGFGSLHF. CDR3 nucleotides: TGTGCCTGGAGTGCCGCAGGATTTGGGTCCCTCCACTTT.

The CDR3 reads CATSRDTGATDTQYF. The DNA of the CDR3 is TGTGCCACCAGCAGAGACACAGGGGCTACAGATACGCAGTATTTT. The chain carries TRBV15 and TRBJ2-3; TRBD1 aligns across 7 bases. V dropped 0 bases and J dropped 3; count of bases not matched to a gene: 3. This CDR3 comprises 15 residues. Germline-derived CDR1 and CDR2 are LNHNV and YYDKDF (reference sequence).

The chain links TRBV10-3 to TRBJ2-3; D may be TRBD2 (5 bases). This CDR3 region has 10 residues. Germline assignment: CDR1 ENHRY and CDR2 SYGVKD. V lost 10 bases to trimming and J lost 6 bases, with 8 bases between them. The CDR3 here is CATGSDTQYF. The CDR3 region has the DNA TGTGCCACGGGGTCGGATACGCAGTATTTT.

The rearrangement uses TRBV6-5 and TRBJ1-5; D is uncertain. The CDR3 length is 14 residues. The V gene's germline CDR1 is MNHEY and CDR2 SVGAGI. Trimming shortened V by 7 bases and J by 4 bases, and 14 bases separated the two germline ends. The DNA of the CDR3 is TGTGCCAGCAACCTTGGCGGGGATAATCAGCCCCAGCATTTT. It specifies CASNLGGDNQPQHF.

V and J are TRBV5-1 and TRBJ1-1; no clear D. The germline V gene has CDR1 SGHRS and CDR2 YFSETQ. Trimming removed 6 bases from V and 5 bases from J, with 8 bases in between. This CDR3 contains 11 residues. This chain's CDR3 is CASTPGTEAFF. The CDR3 DNA sequence: TGCGCCAGCACCCCGGGGACTGAAGCTTTCTTT.

This rearrangement joins TRBV12-3 or TRBV12-4 to TRBJ1-1, with a weak D call TRBD1 (6 bases). The V end lost 5 bases, the J end lost 11 bases, and 18 bases lay between the germline ends. The CDR3 spans 13 residues. The CDR3 loop is CASSGTRGAKAFF. CDR3 nucleotide sequence: TGTGCCAGCAGTGGAACCAGGGGAGCAAAGGCTTTCTTT.